These 23 T cell receptor beta chains originate from one sample sequenced in a study of blood T cell repertoires in COVID-19. Repertoires were generated with immunoSEQ multiplex PCR, while TCRdb's copy carries only in-frame clones and drops some. Of about 150,000 clones detected, roughly 80% appear once; the ten largest clones hold roughly 0.56%. Material for sequencing was peripheral blood. These receptors were obtained from a man between 60 and 75 years old with acute or convalescent COVID-19.

This chain links TRBV28 with TRBJ2-1, with 8 bases lining up with TRBD1. The CDR3 consists of 16 residues. The germline V gene encodes CDR1 MDHEN and CDR2 SYDVKM. With V trimmed by 5 bases and J by 3 bases, 9 bases remained unmatched. CDR3 loop: CASSRTGTGSYNEQFF. CDR3 DNA sequence: TGTGCCAGCAGTCGGACAGGGACCGGGAGCTACAATGAGCAGTTCTTC.

The gene calls are TRBV12-3 or TRBV12-4 and TRBJ2-7; 7 bases align to TRBD1. V shed 2 bases and J 12 bases; nucleotides not matched to a gene: 10. CDR3 size: 13 residues. CDR3 bases: TGTGCCAGCAGTTTAAATCGGGACAGAAGTTCGTACTTC. Its translation is CASSLNRDRSSYF.

The rearrangement uses TRBV6-5 and TRBJ2-1; tentative D call: TRBD2 (6 bases). Trimming removed 7 bases at V and 1 base at J, with 11 bases between. Germline lookup yields CDR1 MNHEY and CDR2 SVGAGI. The CDR3 has 14 amino acids. Here the CDR3 reads CASKRAGSYNEQFF. The CDR3 DNA follows: TGTGCCAGCAAGAGGGCGGGATCCTACAATGAGCAGTTCTTC.

The chain employs TRBV5-3 and TRBJ2-2; TRBD2 matches at 13 bases. TRBV5-3 is an ORF, with its function uncertain. The CDR3 is 20 amino acids. Trimming took 4 bases from V and 4 from J; bases not matched to a gene: 16. Here the CDR3 reads CARSNESNRTSGRATGELFF. The CDR3 bases are TGTGCCAGAAGCAACGAGTCAAATCGGACTAGCGGGAGAGCCACCGGGGAGCTGTTTTTT.

The rearrangement uses TRBV24-1 and TRBJ1-2, with 7 positions matching TRBD1. CDR3 length equals 13 residues. Germline V lookup: CDR1 KGHDR, CDR2 SFDVKD. V lost 4 bases to trimming and J lost 8 bases; unmatched junction nucleotides: 6. The CDR3 region is CATSDPDREGYTF. The CDR3 region has the DNA TGTGCCACCAGTGACCCTGACAGGGAAGGCTACACCTTC.

V is TRBV7-6 and J is TRBJ2-2; TRBD2 aligns across 11 bases. Germline V CDR1 and CDR2: SGHVS, FNYEAQ. The CDR3 is made up of 18 amino acids. V gave up 7 bases and J gave up 4 bases; unmatched junction bases: 14. In nucleotides, the CDR3 is TGTGCCAGCACCCTTAGCGGGGGGGCTCTTAGGTTCACCGGGGAGCTGTTTTTT. Translating it yields CASTLSGGALRFTGELFF.

The CDR3 DNA is TGTGCCAGCAGCTTCGCCCCTACGAACTATGGCTACACCTTC. Protein sequence: CASSFAPTNYGYTF. This chain uses TRBV7-8 with TRBJ1-2; D is unresolved. Germline loops: CDR1 SGHVS, CDR2 FQNEAQ. The CDR3 is 14 amino acids. Trimming took off 3 bases at V and 2 bases at J, with 10 bases between the two ends.

The rearrangement joins TRBV6-1 to TRBJ2-2, with TRBD1 matching 8 bases. This CDR3 region has 16 residues. CDR1 and CDR2 from the germline V gene are MNHNS and SASEGT. With V trimmed by 4 bases and J by 8 bases, 12 bases remained unmatched. CDR3 DNA sequence: TGTGCCAGCAGTGGGCCTCAGGGGGCGGCGACGGGGGAGCTGTTTTTT. Encoded protein: CASSGPQGAATGELFF.

J is TRBJ1-3 and V is TRBV11-2; D uncertain. CDR1 and CDR2 from the germline V gene are SGHAT and FQNNGV. The CDR3 loop spans 11 amino acids. V was pared by 2 bases and J by 6 bases, with 2 bases between. The CDR3 DNA sequence: TGTGCCAGCAGCTTACTAAACACCATATATTTT. Translated: CASSLLNTIYF.

This chain links TRBV6-5 with TRBJ1-5; maybe TRBD1 (6 bases). Trimming took 7 bases from V and 2 from J, leaving 12 bases between them. The CDR3 covers 14 residues. In germline, CDR1 is MNHEY, CDR2 SVGAGI. The CDR3 reads CASNRVMGNQPQHF. Here the CDR3 DNA reads TGTGCCAGCAACAGGGTTATGGGCAATCAGCCCCAGCATTTT.

The chain has TRBV27 and TRBJ1-2; D is undetermined. Germline-derived CDR1 and CDR2 are MNHEY and SMNVEV (reference sequence). V was trimmed by 3 bases and J by 8 bases, leaving 16 bases between them. The CDR3 consists of 14 residues. This CDR3 reads CASSFAVSEQGYTF. CDR3 coding DNA: TGTGCCAGCAGTTTCGCCGTCTCCGAACAGGGCTACACCTTC.

V gene TRBV5-1 combines with J gene TRBJ1-1; D is unclear. Germline CDR1 reads SGHRS; CDR2 reads YFSETQ. Trimming took 2 bases from V and 11 from J, leaving 13 bases between them. The CDR3 contains 12 residues. The CDR3 sequence is CASSFDSGRAFF. CDR3 DNA sequence: TGCGCCAGCAGCTTTGACTCCGGCCGCGCTTTCTTT.

The chain combines TRBV7-8 with TRBJ1-5, with 9 positions matching TRBD1. Germline assignment: CDR1 SGHVS and CDR2 FQNEAQ. After removal of 6 bases from V and 9 bases from J, the junction contained 12 bases not matched to a gene. The CDR3 has 15 residues. The CDR3 reads CASSSTGGIFWPQHF. For the CDR3, the DNA is TGTGCCAGCAGTTCTACAGGGGGCATATTTTGGCCCCAGCATTTT.

The chain carries TRBV3-1 (or the pseudogene TRBV3-2) and TRBJ1-6; 8 nucleotides match TRBD1. The CDR3 has 19 residues. Germline trimming cut 4 bases from V and 0 bases from J; bases unmatched to any gene: 11. CDR1 and CDR2 (germline): LGHDT, YNNKEL (reference sequence). CDR3 residues: CASSRFDRGGDSYNSPLHF. In DNA form, the CDR3 reads TGTGCCAGCAGCCGGTTCGACAGGGGAGGTGACTCCTATAATTCACCCCTCCACTTT.

As to this clone: The identical CDR3 is also encoded by other nucleotide sequences in the sample. This rearrangement joins TRBV2 to TRBJ1-2; maybe TRBD1 (5 bases). The CDR3 spans 13 residues. V was cut by 3 bases and J by 2 bases, with 7 bases left in between. Germline V CDR1 and CDR2: SNHLY, FYNNEI. In nucleotides, the CDR3 is TGTGCCAGCAGTGAGTCAGGGAACTATGGCTACACCTTC. It specifies CASSESGNYGYTF.

This chain uses TRBV4-3 with TRBJ2-1, with 14 nucleotides matching TRBD2. Germline V gives CDR1 LGHNA, CDR2 YSLEER. The CDR3 length is 16 residues. The V and J ends lost 4 bases and 6 bases, in that order; junction bases with no gene match: 5. The CDR3 bases are TGCGCCAGCAGCCGCTCCGGGACTAGCGGGGGCAATGAGCAGTTCTTC. It codes for CASSRSGTSGGNEQFF.

The genes are TRBV5-4 and TRBJ1-2; 10 positions agree with TRBD1. V gave up 2 bases and J gave up 14 bases; unmatched junction bases: 12. This CDR3 spans 14 amino acids. Germline assignment: CDR1 SGHNT and CDR2 YYREEE (reference sequence). CDR3 residues: CASSFEGQGRPSTF. CDR3 in DNA: TGTGCCAGCAGCTTCGAGGGACAGGGGCGCCCCTCGACCTTC. The full variable domain, in which reference TRBV5-4 and TRBJ1-2 provide the parts outside the CDR3, is ETGVTQSPTHLIKTRGQQVTLRCSSQSGHNTVSWYQQALGQGPQFIFQYYREEENGRGNFPPRFSGLQFPNYSSELNVNALELDDSALYLCASSFEGQGRPSTFGSGTRLTVV.

The V gene is TRBV11-2, the J gene TRBJ1-4, with 9 bases matching TRBD1. Germline lookup yields CDR1 SGHAT and CDR2 FQNNGV. V lost 3 bases, J lost 1 base, and 0 bases stayed unmatched. CDR3 size: 15 residues. The chain's CDR3 is CASSLTGGTNEKLFF. CDR3 in DNA: TGTGCCAGCAGCTTGACAGGGGGAACTAATGAAAAACTGTTTTTT.

The rearrangement uses TRBV2 and TRBJ2-7, with D perhaps TRBD1 (6 bases). The germline CDR1 and CDR2 sequences are SNHLY and FYNNEI. The CDR3 is 14 residues long. The V and J ends lost 7 bases and 0 bases respectively, with 13 bases between them. Written as DNA, the CDR3 is TGTGCCAGCACCGCTGAACAGGGCTCCTACGAGCAGTACTTC. Protein sequence: CASTAEQGSYEQYF.

In its sample, this clone was seen once. This chain uses TRBV2 with TRBJ1-1, with D maybe TRBD1 (5 bases). Trimming removed 2 bases at V and 0 bases at J, with 7 bases between. Germline V gene data show CDR1 as SNHLY and CDR2 as FYNNEI. This CDR3 comprises 14 residues. The CDR3 region is CASSERGMNTEAFF. Written as DNA, the CDR3 is TGTGCCAGCAGTGAAAGGGGCATGAACACTGAAGCTTTCTTT. The full variable domain, in which reference TRBV2 and TRBJ1-1 provide the parts outside the CDR3, is EPEVTQTPSHQVTQMGQEVILRCVPISNHLYFYWYRQILGQKVEFLVSFYNNEISEKSEIFDDQFSVERPDGSNFTLKIRSTKLEDSAMYFCASSERGMNTEAFFGQGTRLTVV.

This chain links TRBV29-1 with TRBJ1-1, with 9 nucleotides matching TRBD1. CDR3 length: 14 amino acids. Germline V CDR1 and CDR2: SQVTM, ANQGSEA. The V and J ends lost 7 bases and 1 base, in that order; junction bases with no gene match: 7. The CDR3 DNA reads TGCAGCGGCTCATTGGACAGGGGGAACACTGAAGCTTTCTTT. Residues: CSGSLDRGNTEAFF.

The J gene is TRBJ2-7, the V gene TRBV9; 7 positions match TRBD1. Losses at the gene ends were 0 bases for V and 0 bases for J; bases not matched to a gene: 3. Germline loops: CDR1 SGDLS, CDR2 YYNGEE. The CDR3 consists of 15 residues. The CDR3 bases are TGTGCCAGCAGCGTAGGACAGGGTCTCTCCTACGAGCAGTACTTC. Protein sequence: CASSVGQGLSYEQYF.

The table lists this clone with a few counts. The chain employs TRBV28 and TRBJ1-1; 9 nucleotides agree with TRBD1. This CDR3 contains 16 residues. Trimming cost V 6 bases and J 4 bases; bases outside gene matches: 12. Germline V gene lookup returns CDR1 MDHEN and CDR2 SYDVKM. The DNA for the CDR3 is TGTGCCAGCAGCTCCGGGACAGGGAGGATGGCCACTGAAGCTTTCTTT. Its protein is CASSSGTGRMATEAFF.